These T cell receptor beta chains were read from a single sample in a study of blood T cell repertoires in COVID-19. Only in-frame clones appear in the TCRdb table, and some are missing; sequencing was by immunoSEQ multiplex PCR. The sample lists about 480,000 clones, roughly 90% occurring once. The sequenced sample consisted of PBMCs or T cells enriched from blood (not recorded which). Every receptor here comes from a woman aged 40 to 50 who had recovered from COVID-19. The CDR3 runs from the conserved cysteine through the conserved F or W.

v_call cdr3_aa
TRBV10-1 CASRDRRNTEAFF
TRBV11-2 CASSFSGLPMETQYF
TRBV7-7 CASSPRLATLYGEQFF
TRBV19 CASTSKGRGVTEAFF
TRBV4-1 CASSQEGGERGYYEQYF
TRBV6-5 CASRQPSGRAYEQYF
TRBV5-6 CASSQPGALSSYEQYF
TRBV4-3 CASSQAAEGSYNEQFF
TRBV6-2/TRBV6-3 CASSYGQGDTDTQYF
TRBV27 CASQVRGFGANVLTF
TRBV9 CASSVEGWGTEAFF
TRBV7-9 CASIRGLAGISDTQYF
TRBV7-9 CASSPRGYGNLYPHYEQYF
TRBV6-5 CASSYRAGTEAFF
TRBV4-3 CASSQEPIANIQYF
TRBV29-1 CSVEGHDLAKNIQYF
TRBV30 CAWRRGWDTEAFF
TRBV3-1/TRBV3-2 CASSQVSYRGVSEQYF
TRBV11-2 CASSVDSYGYTF
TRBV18 CASSPDRGGYGYTF
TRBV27 CASSLSGRVSEAFF
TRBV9 CASSVAGGDLYNEQFF
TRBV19 CASSIRPGFSNQPQHF
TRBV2 CASRHTGTGVLGETQYF
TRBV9 CASSPRLEANYGYTF
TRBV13 CASSPLLGGEQYF
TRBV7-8 CASSLATTPGQPGNQPQHF
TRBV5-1 CASSRLAGGLDTQYF
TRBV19 CASSKGKNTEAFF
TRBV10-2 CASSLRGEAFF
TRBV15 CATRDRVSGNTIYF
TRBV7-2 CASSSGMTYEQYF
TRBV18 CASSPGGSGNTIYF
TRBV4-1 CASSQDKAAAGGMYEQYF
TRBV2 CASSEAVHPRTGGYSPLHF
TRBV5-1 CASSLETGYGYTF
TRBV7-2 CASSPRGQGAYEQYF
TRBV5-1 CASSVTDTQYF
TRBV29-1 CSAGITGGTGTEAFF
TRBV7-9 CASSHPGGPRVAFF
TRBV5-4 CASSLGVRGGTEAFF
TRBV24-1 CATSDFRGTEAFF
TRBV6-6 CASSYGRGWANEKLFF
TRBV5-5 CASSRDTTRNQPQHF
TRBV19 CASSSQGYGYTF